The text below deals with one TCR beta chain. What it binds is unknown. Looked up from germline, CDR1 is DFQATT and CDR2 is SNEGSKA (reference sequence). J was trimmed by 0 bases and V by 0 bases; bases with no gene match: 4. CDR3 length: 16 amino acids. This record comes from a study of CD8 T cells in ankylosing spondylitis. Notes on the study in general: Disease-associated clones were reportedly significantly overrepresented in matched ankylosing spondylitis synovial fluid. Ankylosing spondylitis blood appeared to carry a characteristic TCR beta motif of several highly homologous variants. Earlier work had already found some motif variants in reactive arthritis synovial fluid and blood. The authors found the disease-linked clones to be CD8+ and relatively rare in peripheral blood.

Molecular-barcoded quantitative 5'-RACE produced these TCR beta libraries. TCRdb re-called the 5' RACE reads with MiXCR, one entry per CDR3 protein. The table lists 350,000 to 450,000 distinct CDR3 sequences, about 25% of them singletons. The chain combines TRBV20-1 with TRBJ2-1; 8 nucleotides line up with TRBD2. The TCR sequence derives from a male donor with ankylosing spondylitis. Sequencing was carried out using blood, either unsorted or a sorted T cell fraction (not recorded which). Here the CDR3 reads CSARDRGGSSYNEQFF. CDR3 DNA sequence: TGCAGTGCTAGAGATCGGGGGGGGAGCTCCTACAATGAGCAGTTCTTC.